This TCR beta chain derives from a study of T-cell memory formation after mild COVID-19 (dated by TCRdb to 2020 to 2023). About the investigation overall: TCR sequence clusters from the two donors were largely donor specific. In two donors, T-cell clones that expanded and contracted after mild COVID-19 were tracked by sequencing TCRalpha and TCRbeta repertoires over time. Two young, previously healthy adult volunteers made up the cohort, one male and one female. Study-level results and caveats: Clones contracting from day 15 to 85 had balanced CD4/CD8 phenotypes, while a second wave expanding from day 15 to 37 was biased towards CD4+. Contracting CD4+ clones were located mainly in the CM and EM memory subsets, whereas CD8+ clones were found to be enriched in EMRA. The study covered only a couple of mild cases, and larger cohorts including severe cases with pre-infection samples were considered necessary. SARS-CoV-2 specificity of the second-wave clones peaking on day 37 was not confirmed. Some responding clones were detected in pre-infection memory, which suggested that pre-existing cross-reactive memory T cells had joined the SARS-CoV-2 response.

As concerns this clonotype: It has no known antigen specificity. Qualities for individual bases were not recorded, and no much larger clone is one base off.

V and J are trimmed by 4 bases and 2 bases, and the gene matches miss 6 bases of the junction. CDR1 is given as MGHDK and CDR2 as SYGVNS, both from the germline V gene. The CDR3, cysteine through phenylalanine, is 16 amino acids long. The CDR3 DNA has 48 bases and is translated from base 1. Ficoll-Paque density gradient centrifugation was the method used to isolate PBMCs. Sequencing took place on an Illumina NovaSeq 6000. TCRalpha and TCRbeta cDNA libraries were built by 5'RACE with constant-segment primers, adding sample barcodes and unique molecular identifiers. RNA was extracted from every sample with Trizol reagent. Amplification of the libraries took two PCR steps, and the second step added a second sample barcode plus Illumina TruSeq adapters. The libraries were sequenced on an Illumina NovaSeq using 2 x 150 bp paired-end reads. As for how the authors treated the data: Demultiplexing of reads and collapsing into UMI-guided consensus sequences were performed with migec v1.2.7. Using mixcr v2.1.11, the UMI consensuses were aligned to TRA and TRB V and J templates and assembled into clonotypes. Expanded or contracted clonotypes were those called significant by both edgeR and NoisET, with noise models trained on biological replicates. For edgeR calls, the cutoffs were a false discovery rate-adjusted p below 0.01 and a log2 fold-change threshold of 1. PCA with hierarchical clustering of max-normalized trajectories of the 1000 most abundant clonotypes was used as exploratory dynamics analysis. Separately sequenced CD4+ and CD8+ repertoires were used to assign the CD4 or CD8 phenotype of responding clones. Using fastp trimming at Q25 and MiXCR clonotype assembly, TCRdb reanalyzed the public sequencing data and kept in-frame beta chains. Entries that share a CDR3 protein sequence are merged under the most common genes and DNA. These V and J calls rely on TCRdb rather than the paper's analysis. The sample table holds 350,000 to 500,000 distinct CDR3 sequences, of which more than 20% were seen once. The ten top clones hold roughly 13% of the sample.

The chain employs TRBV25-1 and TRBJ2-1; TRBD2 fits 9 bases in the junction. This clonotype was sampled from an adult woman who had mild COVID-19 (a few samples of this study predate the infection). The sample titles of this study are shuffled in the database, so cell type and time point are left out; the donor was told from shared clones. Sequencing was done on a sample of PBMCs or a T cell subset sorted from them (not recorded which). For the CDR3, the sequence is CASSASSGGTYNEQFF. The base sequence is TGTGCCAGCAGTGCTTCCAGCGGGGGGACCTACAATGAGCAGTTCTTC.